These 3 T cell receptor beta chains were sequenced from one sample in a study of blood T cell repertoires in COVID-19. TCRdb's table, derived via immunoSEQ multiplex PCR, lists solely in-frame clones and lacks some. Of fewer than 300,000 clones in the sample, approximately 86% were seen once. The sequenced sample consisted of peripheral blood. The source is a middle-aged man who had recovered from COVID-19.

This clone was seen only once. This chain links TRBV7-2 with TRBJ2-1; the match to TRBD2 covers 11 bases. The CDR3 spans 15 residues. V shed 5 bases, J shed 12 bases, and the junction held 12 bases outside the gene matches. The germline gives CDR1 SGHTA, CDR2 FQGNSA. The CDR3 coding sequence is TGTGCCAGCAGCGTGCGGGTAGCGGGAGGGCCTTGGCAGTTCTTC. Residues: CASSVRVAGGPWQFF.

The chain is built from TRBV12-5 and TRBJ2-5; no reliable D call. Germline V gene data show CDR1 as LGHNT and CDR2 as FRNRAP. V was cut by 4 bases and J by 5 bases, with 11 bases left in between. CDR3 length: 13 residues. CDR3 region: CASGYGEMETQYF. CDR3 in DNA: TGTGCTAGTGGTTACGGTGAAATGGAGACCCAGTACTTC.

As for this clone: The sample holds other DNA sequences that translate to the same CDR3. The chain has TRBV7-2 and TRBJ1-4; 8 bases line up with TRBD1. This CDR3 is built from 15 residues. Unmatched junction bases numbered 7, after V lost 5 bases and J lost 5 bases. Per the germline V gene, CDR1 is SGHTA and CDR2 is FQGNSA. This CDR3 reads CASSADRGKNEKLFF. The CDR3 DNA follows: TGTGCCAGCAGCGCCGACAGGGGCAAAAATGAAAAACTGTTTTTT.